This T cell receptor beta chain was identified during a study of blood T cells in healthy people across ages. Study at large: Capture via template switching afforded approximately one barcoded beta molecule per two T cells.

With a J-beta primer mix and a sample-barcoded 5' primer, a second PCR ran about 7 to 11 cycles. Every cDNA molecule bore a tag from a template-switch adaptor containing 12 random nucleotides. Using its own MiXCR run on the 5' RACE reads, TCRdb lists one record per CDR3 protein. The sample shows about 1.5 million distinct CDR3 sequences, 42% of them seen only once. Overall study results and limits: Fewer expanded clones and more diversity marked long-lived versus aged donors.

This CDR3 is built from 14 residues. Per germline, CDR1 GTSNPN and CDR2 SVGIG (reference sequence). With 5 bases clipped from V and 4 bases from J, the junction kept 6 bases outside the gene matches. This clonotype occurred many times. Its antigen is unknown. The chain joins TRBV30 to TRBJ1-5; TRBD1 agrees at 9 bases. This TCR was sampled from a woman between 18 and 30 years old in good health. The sequencing sample was made of blood. The CDR3 loop reads CAWESGTGNQPQHF. CDR3 in DNA: TGTGCCTGGGAGTCCGGGACAGGGAATCAGCCCCAGCATTTT.